This entry features one TCR beta chain sequence. This entry belongs to a study of cytomegalovirus exposure and HLA in healthy donors. Sequenced by immunoSEQ multiplex PCR; TCRdb stores in-frame clones only, minus some. Here the sample spans 250,000 to 300,000 clones, around 89% being singletons. The CDR3 runs to 16 residues. Germline V gives CDR1 PRHDT, CDR2 FYEKMQ (reference sequence). With 0 bases removed from V and 2 bases from J, the gap between germline ends came to 12 bases. This chain joins TRBV13 and TRBJ2-3, with D possibly being TRBD2 (6 bases). Sequenced input: PBMCs. This receptor was taken from a woman aged 18 to 35 in good health and CMV-seronegative. This CDR3 is CASSLGLAGLTDTQYF. Written as DNA, the CDR3 is TGTGCCAGCAGCTTAGGCCTCGCGGGGCTCACAGATACGCAGTATTTT.